The 18 T cell receptor beta chains below all came from one sample that was sequenced in a study of regulatory T cells in long-lasting Graves disease. Time point specified: persistent/refractory GD, antithyroid drugs over 5 years with positive TRAb. The authors made the TCR library using RNA they extracted from PBMCs. Researchers made TCR beta libraries by using iRepertoire HTBI primers and running Arm-PCR on CDR3 regions. TCRdb reprocessed the multiplex PCR reads via MiXCR and lists one record per CDR3 protein. The sample shows around 400,000 distinct CDR3 sequences, roughly 20% of them seen only once. The sequencing used peripheral blood mononuclear cells (PBMCs), collected when the disease was refractory, from a patient treated with antithyroid drugs. These receptors were taken from a woman aged 40 to 49 with Graves disease.

The gene calls are TRBV6-1 and TRBJ2-3; D perhaps matches TRBD2 (6 bases). The CDR3 is 15 residues long. V was pared by 6 bases and J by 2 bases, with 15 bases between. Germline V gene lookup returns CDR1 MNHNS and CDR2 SASEGT. The CDR3 DNA follows: TGTGCCAGCAGAGCGGTTGCGGGAAACACAGATACGCAGTATTTT. Amino acid sequence: CASRAVAGNTDTQYF.

This clonotype appeared once. CDR3 amino acids: CSATGPQLASSYNEQFF. The CDR3 DNA follows: TGCAGTGCTACCGGGCCTCAACTAGCTAGCTCCTACAATGAGCAGTTCTTC. This rearrangement joins TRBV20-1 to TRBJ2-1; TRBD2 is a possible D gene (6 bases). The CDR3 runs to 17 residues. Germline V CDR1 and CDR2: DFQATT, SNEGSKA (reference sequence). The V end lost 4 bases, the J end lost 0 bases, and 19 bases lay between the germline ends.

Details on this clonotype: With a much larger clone just one base away, this may be a read error. This chain uses TRBV29-1 with TRBJ1-5; D perhaps matches TRBD1 (5 bases). The V gene lost 4 bases and the J gene lost 3 bases, with 10 bases spanning the gap. This CDR3 comprises 13 residues. From germline, CDR1 is SQVTM and CDR2 ANQGSEA. The CDR3 here is CSVGQLLNQPQHF. CDR3 sequence (DNA): TGCAGCGTTGGACAGCTCCTCAATCAGCCCCAGCATTTT.

This clonotype was seen a handful of times. The chain uses TRBV10-3 and TRBJ2-2, with TRBD1 as a possible D gene (6 bases). V dropped 2 bases and J dropped 0 bases, with 13 bases sitting between them. In germline, CDR1 is ENHRY, CDR2 SYGVKD. This CDR3 has 17 amino acids. CDR3 DNA: TGTGCCATCAGTGAGAGGTCCGGGACACCGAACACCGGGGAGCTGTTTTTT. The encoded protein is CAISERSGTPNTGELFF.

This clonotype was seen a handful of times. V gene TRBV29-1 combines with J gene TRBJ1-1, with TRBD1 identical over 12 bases. Germline assignment: CDR1 SQVTM and CDR2 ANQGSEA. V dropped 7 bases and J dropped 5; count of bases not matched to a gene: 5. The CDR3 is 13 amino acids. This CDR3 reads CSGRDRGHTEAFF. CDR3 in DNA: TGCAGCGGCCGGGACAGGGGGCATACTGAAGCTTTCTTT.

The sample holds many counts of this clonotype. The chain recombines TRBV28 with TRBJ1-1; D is undetermined. Germline CDR1 MDHEN, CDR2 SYDVKM. The CDR3 is made up of 15 amino acids. V dropped 5 bases and J dropped 4 bases, with 17 bases sitting between them. DNA of the CDR3: TGTGCCAGCAGTCCCCGGGGAACGTGGAGCACTGAAGCTTTCTTT. Its protein product is CASSPRGTWSTEAFF.

V gene TRBV9 combines with J gene TRBJ2-7; the D gene could be TRBD1 or TRBD2 (5 bases each). Germline loops: CDR1 SGDLS, CDR2 YYNGEE. Trimming shortened V by 3 bases and J by 5 bases, and 18 bases separated the two germline ends. The CDR3 loop spans 15 amino acids. CDR3 DNA: TGTGCCAGCAGCGCCGGCGTCTCGGGGCACCACGAGCAGTACTTC. Residues: CASSAGVSGHHEQYF.

This clonotype occurred a few times. Here the CDR3 reads CATSDRRGEAFF. The CDR3 DNA reads as TGTGCCACCAGTGACCGCCGCGGGGAAGCTTTCTTT. The V and J genes are TRBV24-1 and TRBJ1-1, with D unresolved. With 4 bases removed from V and 8 bases from J, the gap between germline ends came to 10 bases. The germline CDR1 and CDR2 sequences are KGHDR and SFDVKD. CDR3 length equals 12 residues.

This clonotype was seen just once. The chain uses TRBV7-3 and TRBJ1-1; 7 nucleotides match TRBD1. Germline trimming cut 2 bases from V and 5 bases from J; bases unmatched to any gene: 5. The CDR3 is 14 amino acids. The germline gives CDR1 SGHTA, CDR2 FQGTGA. The CDR3 nucleotides read TGTGCCAGCAGCTTAGGGACAGCCTGGACTGAAGCTTTCTTT. Its protein is CASSLGTAWTEAFF.

This clonotype was counted between two and nine times. The J gene is TRBJ2-3, the V gene TRBV29-1; 7 positions match TRBD2. The CDR3 is 14 residues long. Per germline, CDR1 SQVTM and CDR2 ANQGSEA. J lost 5 bases, V lost 3 bases, and 8 bases had no gene match. The DNA of the CDR3 is TGCAGCGTTGAGGAGGGAGGGCGGGGAGATACGCAGTATTTT. Its translation is CSVEEGGRGDTQYF.

This clonotype was seen ten or more times. The chain couples TRBV2 to TRBJ2-7; TRBD2 matches at 15 bases. This CDR3 is built from 14 residues. Germline CDR1 and CDR2: SNHLY and FYNNEI. V lost 8 bases, J lost 5 bases, and 4 bases stayed unmatched. CDR3 amino acids: CASVGLAGGNEQYF. The CDR3 nucleotides are TGTGCCAGCGTCGGACTAGCGGGAGGGAACGAGCAGTACTTC.

CDR3: CASSKAGAVSYEQYF. CDR3 DNA sequence: TGTGCCAGTAGTAAGGCCGGGGCAGTGAGCTACGAGCAGTACTTC. The chain links TRBV19 to TRBJ2-7; either TRBD1 or TRBD2 may supply D (5 bases each). The CDR3 has 15 amino acids. Germline lookup yields CDR1 LNHDA and CDR2 SQIVND (reference sequence). Trimming pared 4 bases from V and 3 bases from J, leaving 16 bases between.

In the case of this clonotype: The junction shows a germline mismatch at one end, possibly a read error. The chain links TRBV7-7 to TRBJ2-1; tentative D call: TRBD2 (5 bases). This CDR3 is 16 amino acids long. Germline V gene lookup returns CDR1 SSHAT and CDR2 FNYEAQ (reference sequence). This CDR3 reads CASSLSPGYSYNEQFF. DNA for the CDR3: TGTGCTAGCAGCTTATCCCCGGGATACTCCTACAATGAGCAGTTCTTC. The variable domain in full, with the rest retrieved from reference TRBV7-7 and TRBJ2-1, is GAGVSQSPRYKVTKRGQDVTLRCDPISSHATLYWYQQALGQGPEFLTYFNYEAQPDKSGLPSDRFSAERPEGSISTLTIQRTEQRDSAMYRCASSLSPGYSYNEQFFGPGTRLTVL.

This clonotype was observed a handful of times. V is TRBV6-5 and J is TRBJ2-7, with D perhaps TRBD1 (6 bases). Germline CDR1 reads MNHEY; CDR2 reads SVGAGI. Trimming cost V 3 bases and J 3 bases, with 15 bases left between them. This CDR3 contains 15 residues. CDR3 sequence: CASSYGQGQFYEQYF. In DNA, the CDR3 is TGTGCCAGCAGTTATGGCCAGGGGCAATTCTACGAGCAGTACTTC.

Comment on this clonotype: This clone may be a read error of a much larger clone one base away. The chain links TRBV28 to TRBJ1-1; D remains unclear. CDR1 MDHEN and CDR2 SYDVKM come from the germline V gene. This CDR3 spans 17 amino acids. CDR3 nucleotides: TGTGCCAGCAGTTTTAGCTACGGTTCCTTTTTGAACACTGAAGCTTCCTTT. This codes for CASSFSYGSFLNTEASF.

This rearrangement joins TRBV3-1 to TRBJ2-6, with 12 nucleotides matching TRBD2. The CDR3 totals 18 residues. Looked up from germline, CDR1 is LGHDT and CDR2 is YNNKEL (reference sequence). V shed 4 bases, J shed 1 base, and the junction held 5 bases outside the gene matches. The DNA for the CDR3 is TGTGCCAGCAGCCCGGTCCTAGCGGGAGGGTCTGGGGCCAACGTCCTGACTTTC. Its protein product is CASSPVLAGGSGANVLTF.

Worth noting for this clonotype: A much larger clone differs from this one at a single base, so this may be a read error. This chain links TRBV20-1 with TRBJ2-2; D is unclear. CDR3 length equals 13 residues. The germline V gene encodes CDR1 DFQATT and CDR2 SNEGSKA (reference sequence). This CDR3 is CGARPRNTGELFF. The CDR3 region has the DNA TGCGGTGCCCGACCGAGAAACACCGGGGAGCTGTTTTTT.

The rearrangement uses TRBV9 and TRBJ2-5; 11 bases are a match to TRBD2. In germline, CDR1 is SGDLS, CDR2 YYNGEE. V lost 2 bases, J lost 6 bases, and 6 bases stayed unmatched. The CDR3 consists of 15 residues. The CDR3 loop reads CASSVTSGSRQTQYF. Written as DNA, the CDR3 is TGTGCCAGCAGCGTTACTAGCGGGAGTCGGCAGACCCAGTACTTC.